The clone carrying this T cell receptor beta chain has only a few counts. Participant age was roughly 18 to 90 years, and participants resided in approximately 25 US areas. Cohorts were based on clinical histories the participants reported. The table came from immunoSEQ multiplex PCR; TCRdb's copy has only in-frame clones and leaves some out. The sample carries 200,000 to 250,000 clones, 65% to 85% recorded once. Trimming took off 4 bases at V and 1 base at J, with 7 bases between the two ends. CDR1 and CDR2 from the germline V gene are LGHDT and YNNKEL (reference sequence). This CDR3 contains 14 residues. The sample originates from a study of blood T cell repertoires in COVID-19.

Sequenced material: PBMCs or T cells enriched from blood (not recorded which). V is TRBV3-1 (or the pseudogene TRBV3-2) and J is TRBJ1-4; no reliable D call. The sequence was obtained from a man aged 25 to 45 with acute COVID-19. CDR3 nucleotides: TGTGCCAGCAGCCCTCTCCTAACTAATGAAAAACTGTTTTTT. Translated: CASSPLLTNEKLFF.